The 32 T cell receptor beta chains in this list originate from one sample, sequenced in a study of blood T cell repertoires in COVID-19. Measured with immunoSEQ multiplex PCR; TCRdb has only the in-frame clones, and not every one. Seen here are about 78,000 clones, roughly nine tenths observed once, and the top ten hold 4.5% to 5.5%. The sample was peripheral blood. The origin of the receptors is a man aged 50-59 years with active or convalescent COVID-19.

This clone was seen a single time. The chain uses TRBV5-5 and TRBJ2-7; perhaps TRBD1 as D (6 bases). The V gene lost 4 bases and the J gene lost 3 bases, with 26 bases spanning the gap. The germline V gene has CDR1 SGHKS and CDR2 YYEKEE (reference sequence). CDR3 size: 18 residues. The CDR3 nucleotides read TGTGCCAGCAGCCTTACTACCAACCGACAGGCGCTATACTACGAGCAGTACTTC. Translated: CASSLTTNRQALYYEQYF. Drawing the rest from reference TRBV5-5 and TRBJ2-7, the complete variable domain is DAGVTQSPTHLIKTRGQQVTLRCSPISGHKSVSWYQQVLGQGPQFIFQYYEKEERGRGNFPDRFSARQFPNYSSELNVNALLLGDSALYLCASSLTTNRQALYYEQYFGPGTRLTVT.

A note on this clone: Germline and junction disagree at one end, which may indicate a read error. The chain has TRBV28 and TRBJ1-4, with TRBD1 matching 7 bases. The germline gives CDR1 MDHEN, CDR2 SYDVKM. CDR3 length equals 12 residues. The CDR3: CASSAGTERRLF. Written as DNA, the CDR3 is TGTGCCAGCAGTGCGGGGACAGAAAGAAGGCTTTTT.

The gene calls are TRBV28 and TRBJ2-7, with 8 bases aligning to TRBD2. CDR1 and CDR2 (germline): MDHEN, SYDVKM. V lost 2 bases to trimming and J lost 1 base; unmatched junction nucleotides: 7. The CDR3 is 16 residues long. The CDR3 nucleotides read TGTGCCAGCAGTTTACTCGGGAGGGGATCATCCTACGAGCAGTACTTC. It is translated as CASSLLGRGSSYEQYF.

The rearrangement uses TRBV21-1 and TRBJ1-1. TRBV21-1 is marked as a pseudogene. The CDR3 length is 12 residues. The CDR3 bases are TGTGCCAGCAGCATTTCCCGGGGAGCAGCTTTCTTT. Translation: CASSISRGAAFF.

The chain employs TRBV10-3 and TRBJ1-1; TRBD1 might be the D (6 bases). Germline CDR1 and CDR2: ENHRY and SYGVKD. V lost 6 bases to trimming and J lost 4 bases, with 12 bases between them. The CDR3 is 13 residues long. In nucleotides, the CDR3 is TGTGCCATCAGCTCCGGGGGGGCCACTGAAGCTTTCTTT. Amino acids: CAISSGGATEAFF.

V gene TRBV19 combines with J gene TRBJ2-2; 7 nucleotides agree with TRBD1. This CDR3 is 15 amino acids long. After removal of 6 bases from V and 5 bases from J, the junction contained 9 bases not matched to a gene. From germline, CDR1 is LNHDA and CDR2 SQIVND (reference sequence). The CDR3 coding sequence is TGTGCCAGTAGCCCTGACAGGGCTGGGACCGGGGAGCTGTTTTTT. Translated: CASSPDRAGTGELFF.

The chain is built from TRBV6-5 and TRBJ2-5; 8 bases align to TRBD1. This CDR3 has 14 amino acids. V trimming: 6 bases; J trimming: 1 base; junction bases outside the gene matches: 4. Looked up from germline, CDR1 is MNHEY and CDR2 is SVGAGI. The CDR3 region is CASSRDRLQETQYF. DNA for the CDR3: TGTGCCAGCAGCCGGGACAGGCTCCAAGAGACCCAGTACTTC.

The chain carries TRBV27 and TRBJ1-5; maybe TRBD1 (5 bases). V lost 3 bases and J 2 bases, leaving 11 bases between the germline ends. The CDR3 sequence is 15 residues long. CDR1 is MNHEY and CDR2 is SMNVEV in the germline V gene (reference sequence). CDR3: CASSFLGGGNQPQHF. CDR3 bases: TGTGCCAGCAGTTTCTTGGGGGGGGGCAATCAGCCCCAGCATTTT.

In its sample, this clone was seen once. The CDR3 DNA reads TGTGCCAGCAGCTTAGAATGGGGGGGTTCGGGCGAGCAGTACGTC. Encoded protein: CASSLEWGGSGEQYV. This chain connects TRBV11-2 to TRBJ2-7; 7 nucleotides match TRBD2. Germline trimming cut 0 bases from V and 6 bases from J; bases unmatched to any gene: 8. The CDR3 contains 15 residues. From germline, CDR1 is SGHAT and CDR2 FQNNGV.

The chain is built from TRBV7-2 and TRBJ2-1; 9 bases line up with TRBD1. J gave up 6 bases and V 2 bases, and 5 bases lay outside the gene matches. The CDR3 runs to 15 residues. The germline V gene encodes CDR1 SGHTA and CDR2 FQGNSA. The CDR3 here is CASSLFPGQGNEQFF. The CDR3, as DNA: TGTGCCAGCAGCTTATTTCCGGGACAGGGCAATGAGCAGTTCTTC. Using reference TRBV7-2 and TRBJ2-1 for the parts outside the CDR3, the full variable domain is GAGVSQSPSNKVTEKGKDVELRCDPISGHTALYWYRQSLGQGLEFLIYFQGNSAPDKSGLPSDRFSAERTGGSVSTLTIQRTQQEDSAVYLCASSLFPGQGNEQFFGPGTRLTVL.

This chain connects TRBV9 to TRBJ2-2; unclear D gene. The CDR3 runs to 15 residues. Germline V CDR1 and CDR2: SGDLS, YYNGEE. Trimming took off 4 bases at V and 7 bases at J, with 17 bases between the two ends. The DNA of the CDR3 is TGTGCCAGCAGCACTCGTTGGGCCTCTAACGGGGAGCTGTTTTTT. Amino acid sequence: CASSTRWASNGELFF.

The chain carries TRBV4-1 and TRBJ2-3; D not certain. The CDR3 has 16 amino acids. CDR1 MGHRA and CDR2 YSYEKL come from the germline V gene. V was clipped by 0 bases and J by 1 base, with 11 bases between them. CDR3 loop: CASSQDTRLGTDTQYF. CDR3 DNA: TGCGCCAGCAGCCAAGATACACGCTTGGGCACAGATACGCAGTATTTT.

This chain joins TRBV19 and TRBJ2-5; TRBD2 matches at 10 bases. The germline CDR1 and CDR2 sequences are LNHDA and SQIVND (reference sequence). The CDR3 length is 17 residues. V was clipped by 5 bases and J by 0 bases; unmatched bases: 9. CDR3 in DNA: TGTGCCAGTAGTTCCCCACTGACTAGCGGGTACCAAGAGACCCAGTACTTC. Its protein is CASSSPLTSGYQETQYF.

The chain joins TRBV9 to TRBJ2-5, with TRBD1 matching 9 bases. Germline-derived CDR1 and CDR2 are SGDLS and YYNGEE. The junction had 8 bases not matched to a gene; V was cut back by 3 bases and J by 5 bases. The length of the CDR3 is 15 residues. The CDR3 DNA follows: TGTGCCAGCAGCGCTGAACAGGGGGCTAGGGAGACCCAGTACTTC. As protein: CASSAEQGARETQYF. The full variable domain, completed using reference TRBV9 and TRBJ2-5, is DSGVTQTPKHLITATGQRVTLRCSPRSGDLSVYWYQQSLDQGLQFLIQYYNGEERAKGNILERFSAQQFPDLHSELNLSSLELGDSALYFCASSAEQGARETQYFGPGTRLLVL.

The chain is built from TRBV10-3 and TRBJ2-1; 7 nucleotides line up with TRBD2. With V trimmed by 10 bases and J by 0 bases, 3 bases remained unmatched. The germline gives CDR1 ENHRY, CDR2 SYGVKD. CDR3 size: 13 residues. For the CDR3, the DNA is TGTGCCACGGGGGACTACTCCTACAATGAGCAGTTCTTC. Residues: CATGDYSYNEQFF.

This rearrangement joins TRBV19 to TRBJ2-3, with 11 nucleotides matching TRBD1. Germline CDR1 LNHDA, CDR2 SQIVND (reference sequence). V trimming: 5 bases; J trimming: 6 bases; junction bases outside the gene matches: 4. The CDR3 sequence is 14 residues long. CDR3 DNA sequence: TGTGCCAGTAGTGCCGGGACAGGGGGGGATACGCAGTATTTT. Its translation is CASSAGTGGDTQYF.

V usage is TRBV11-2 and J usage is TRBJ2-7, with D perhaps TRBD1 (5 bases). Trimming removed 5 bases from V and 2 bases from J, with 13 bases in between. The CDR3 runs to 14 residues. The germline gives CDR1 SGHAT, CDR2 FQNNGV. DNA of the CDR3: TGTGCCAGCAGCCGAGACAGATGGGCCTACGAGCAGTACTTC. This gives the protein CASSRDRWAYEQYF.

The chain recombines TRBV20-1 with TRBJ1-1; 8 bases align to TRBD1. J lost 4 bases, V lost 3 bases, and 10 bases had no gene match. Germline values: CDR1 DFQATT, CDR2 SNEGSKA (reference sequence). The CDR3 consists of 15 residues. The CDR3 loop reads CSASETGGYSTEAFF. CDR3 coding DNA: TGCAGTGCTAGTGAAACAGGGGGATATAGCACTGAAGCTTTCTTT.

This chain joins TRBV7-2 and TRBJ2-3; 13 bases are shared with TRBD2. V shed 5 bases and J 2 bases; nucleotides not matched to a gene: 10. The CDR3 length is 18 residues. Germline assignment: CDR1 SGHTA and CDR2 FQGNSA. In nucleotides, the CDR3 is TGTGCCAGCAGCGACAACCCGGGACTAGCGGGGCCCACAGATACGCAGTATTTT. Protein: CASSDNPGLAGPTDTQYF.

The CDR3: CASSYSRDYQPQHF. CDR3 nucleotide sequence: TGTGCCAGCAGTTACTCTCGCGACTATCAGCCCCAGCATTTT. V usage is TRBV6-2 or TRBV6-3 and J usage is TRBJ1-5; D unclear. The CDR3 totals 14 residues. V lost 0 bases, J lost 5 bases, and 8 bases lay in between. The V gene's germline CDR1 is MNHEY and CDR2 SVGEGT.

The chain carries TRBV4-1 and TRBJ1-1; a weak D match, TRBD1 (6 bases). This CDR3 has 13 residues. The V gene's germline CDR1 is MGHRA and CDR2 YSYEKL. Trimming cost V 0 bases and J 10 bases, with 12 bases left between them. The CDR3 protein is CASSQDQGTLAFF. The CDR3 bases are TGCGCCAGCAGCCAAGATCAGGGGACCTTAGCTTTCTTT.

V is TRBV19 and J is TRBJ1-5; 9 bases are a match to TRBD1. Germline CDR1 LNHDA, CDR2 SQIVND (reference sequence). The CDR3 is made up of 15 amino acids. V lost 4 bases and J lost 3; bases outside the gene matches: 4. CDR3 nucleotide sequence: TGTGCCAGTAGTACACAGGGGGCTGACAATCAGCCCCAGCATTTT. Encoded protein: CASSTQGADNQPQHF.

V gene TRBV3-1 (or the pseudogene TRBV3-2) combines with J gene TRBJ2-5, with TRBD2 matching over 7 bases. V gave up 5 bases and J gave up 4 bases; unmatched junction bases: 4. The CDR3 contains 13 residues. Germline V CDR1 and CDR2: LGHDT, YNNKEL (reference sequence). Here the CDR3 DNA reads TGTGCCAGCAGCGTCGGGGGGAGAGAGACCCAGTACTTC. Encoded protein: CASSVGGRETQYF.

The rearrangement links TRBV6-2 or TRBV6-3 to TRBJ2-5, with 11 positions matching TRBD2. This CDR3 region has 17 residues. The germline V gene encodes CDR1 MNHEY and CDR2 SVGEGT. After removal of 6 bases from V and 2 bases from J, the junction contained 11 bases not matched to a gene. The CDR3 here is CASSRPLAGGPQETQYF. As DNA, the CDR3 is TGTGCCAGCAGCAGGCCCCTAGCGGGGGGCCCACAAGAGACCCAGTACTTC.

The chain joins TRBV19 to TRBJ2-5; TRBD1 matches at 7 bases. This CDR3 has 12 amino acids. V lost 6 bases, J lost 5 bases, and 3 bases stayed unmatched. Looked up from germline, CDR1 is LNHDA and CDR2 is SQIVND (reference sequence). CDR3 sequence: CASSRRGETQYF. CDR3 in DNA: TGTGCCAGTAGCCGCAGGGGGGAGACCCAGTACTTC.

The chain carries TRBV30 and TRBJ2-4; possible D gene TRBD1, 6 bases. The V gene lost 4 bases and the J gene lost 1 base, with 17 bases spanning the gap. The germline V gene encodes CDR1 GTSNPN and CDR2 SVGIG (reference sequence). The CDR3 is 16 amino acids. The CDR3, as DNA: TGTGCCTGGACCCCCGGGACACTACTGGCCAAAAACATTCAGTACTTC. Its protein is CAWTPGTLLAKNIQYF.

The chain couples TRBV3-1 (or the pseudogene TRBV3-2) to TRBJ2-6, with a possible D match to TRBD2 (6 bases). Germline V lookup: CDR1 LGHDT, CDR2 YNNKEL (reference sequence). The length of the CDR3 is 19 residues. Trimming shortened V by 0 bases and J by 1 base, and 16 bases separated the two germline ends. The CDR3 spells CASSQERAGFRSGANVLTF. CDR3 in DNA: TGTGCCAGCAGCCAAGAAAGGGCGGGGTTTAGGTCTGGGGCCAACGTCCTGACTTTC.

The chain joins TRBV10-3 to TRBJ2-3; 7 bases match TRBD2. V dropped 3 bases and J dropped 1; count of bases not matched to a gene: 1. The germline V gene encodes CDR1 ENHRY and CDR2 SYGVKD. The CDR3 covers 14 residues. The CDR3 region is CAISDSGGTDTQYF. CDR3 nucleotide sequence: TGTGCCATCAGTGACAGCGGGGGCACAGATACGCAGTATTTT.

This clone was seen more than once but under ten times. The chain combines TRBV5-1 with TRBJ1-6; D possibly corresponds to TRBD1 (5 bases). The CDR3 is made up of 13 amino acids. Per germline, CDR1 SGHRS and CDR2 YFSETQ. The V gene lost 1 base and the J gene lost 10 bases, with 9 bases spanning the gap. The CDR3: CASSLQGGSPLHF. DNA for the CDR3: TGCGCCAGCAGCTTGCAGGGTGGGTCACCCCTCCACTTT.

This sequence joins TRBV7-9 and TRBJ2-7; D ambiguous. Trimming stripped 1 base from V and 2 bases from J, with 9 bases between. This CDR3 has 14 residues. Per the germline V gene, CDR1 is SEHNR and CDR2 is FQNEAQ (reference sequence). The CDR3 region is CASSLGSGAYEQYF. In DNA form, the CDR3 reads TGTGCCAGCAGCTTAGGATCTGGAGCCTACGAGCAGTACTTC.

This clone was counted once. The V gene is TRBV3-1 (or the pseudogene TRBV3-2), the J gene TRBJ1-2; 7 bases align to TRBD1. V lost 1 base and J lost 9; bases outside the gene matches: 5. Looked up from germline, CDR1 is LGHDT and CDR2 is YNNKEL (reference sequence). CDR3 length equals 13 residues. CDR3 sequence (DNA): TGTGCCAGCAGCCAAGTACAGGGGCTAAGCTACACCTTC. Translated, it gives CASSQVQGLSYTF.

The chain has TRBV6-5 and TRBJ1-3; D uncertain. Trimming left V 7 bases short and J 4 bases short, with 8 bases between. Germline-derived CDR1 and CDR2 are MNHEY and SVGAGI. This CDR3 is built from 12 residues. For the CDR3, the DNA is TGTGCCAGCACCAATCCAGGAAACACCATATATTTT. This gives the protein CASTNPGNTIYF.